One and the same sample provided the 20 T cell receptor beta chains below, sequenced in a study of cytotoxic CD8 clonotypes in ibrutinib-treated CLL. Libraries were prepared by immunoSEQ multiplex PCR; TCRdb keeps only in-frame clonotypes and omits some of them. The profile shows about 180,000 clones, approximately 84% of them singletons. This sample comprised PBMCs, obtained after 24 months of ibrutinib treatment. These receptors were collected from a human donor with chronic lymphocytic leukemia.

This clone was seen a single time. The chain carries TRBV11-3 and TRBJ2-7; 9 nucleotides match TRBD1. Germline CDR1 is SGHNT and CDR2 is YENEEA. The junction had 4 bases not matched to a gene; V was cut back by 4 bases and J by 9 bases. The CDR3 is 12 amino acids. The CDR3 loop is CASSSTGGGQYF. The CDR3 DNA reads TGTGCCAGCAGCTCTACAGGGGGCGGGCAGTACTTC. Drawing the rest from reference TRBV11-3 and TRBJ2-7, the complete variable domain is EAGVVQSPRYKIIEKKQPVAFWCNPISGHNTLYWYLQNLGQGPELLIRYENEEAVDDSQLPKDRFSAERLKGVDSTLKIQPAELGDSAVYLCASSSTGGGQYFGPGTRLTVT.

V is TRBV6-1 and J is TRBJ1-5, with D possibly matching TRBD1 (5 bases). Germline-derived CDR1 and CDR2 are MNHNS and SASEGT. The CDR3 sequence is 15 residues long. The V end was cut by 1 base, the J end by 6 bases, with 13 bases between. The chain's CDR3 is CASSEGFGGRQPQHF. Written as DNA, the CDR3 is TGTGCCAGCAGTGAAGGCTTCGGGGGTCGTCAGCCCCAGCATTTT.

This rearrangement joins TRBV6-6 to TRBJ1-5, with 9 bases that match TRBD1. This CDR3 contains 16 residues. Germline CDR1 MNHNY, CDR2 SVGAGI (reference sequence). V lost 6 bases to trimming and J lost 4 bases; unmatched junction nucleotides: 10. The CDR3 DNA is TGTGCCAGCAGGCCCGAAGGGACAGGGAAAAATCAGCCCCAGCATTTT. Protein: CASRPEGTGKNQPQHF.

The chain carries TRBV6-5 and TRBJ2-1, with 12 nucleotides matching TRBD2. The CDR3 spans 15 residues. Germline CDR1 and CDR2: MNHEY and SVGAGI. Trimming took 6 bases from V and 9 from J; bases not matched to a gene: 9. CDR3 protein: CASSTTSGRSGEQFF. Here the CDR3 DNA reads TGTGCCAGCAGCACCACTAGCGGGAGGTCGGGTGAGCAGTTCTTC.

The V gene is TRBV19, the J gene TRBJ1-3; no firm D call. V lost 5 bases and J lost 0, with 11 bases in between. Germline CDR1 is LNHDA and CDR2 is SQIVND (reference sequence). The CDR3 covers 15 residues. CDR3 DNA sequence: TGTGCCAGTAGTGATTGGGAGAGCTCTGGAAACACCATATATTTT. It translates to CASSDWESSGNTIYF.

As regards this clone: Other DNA sequences in the sample encode the same CDR3. The genes are TRBV11-2 and TRBJ1-4; TRBD1 matches 7 bases. Germline V gives CDR1 SGHAT, CDR2 FQNNGV. V lost 4 bases to trimming and J lost 4 bases; unmatched junction nucleotides: 3. The CDR3 consists of 14 residues. CDR3 region: CASSSTGLNEKLFF. The CDR3 nucleotides read TGTGCCAGCAGCTCGACAGGGCTTAATGAAAAACTGTTTTTT.

The chain recombines TRBV28 with TRBJ1-1; tentative D call: TRBD1 (5 bases). The CDR3 extends over 15 amino acids. CDR1 MDHEN and CDR2 SYDVKM come from the germline V gene. V was pared by 9 bases and J by 1 base, with 18 bases between. The CDR3 loop is CASFGTGRANTEAFF. CDR3 nucleotides: TGTGCCAGTTTTGGAACGGGACGGGCGAACACTGAAGCTTTCTTT.

The chain recombines TRBV5-1 with TRBJ2-1; a possible D gene is TRBD1 (6 bases). This CDR3 is built from 19 residues. The V gene's germline CDR1 is SGHRS and CDR2 YFSETQ. The germline V and J ends were trimmed by 8 bases and 7 bases, with 34 bases remaining between them. The CDR3 region is CARKDRRLRIWFLWNEQFF. The DNA of the CDR3 is TGCGCCAGAAAAGACAGGCGACTCAGAATATGGTTTTTATGGAATGAGCAGTTCTTC.

V usage is TRBV1 and J usage is TRBJ2-7; no check of the table's D call, TRBD2, against the DNA was made. TRBV1 is assigned pseudogene status. The CDR3 length is 18 residues. This CDR3 is CTSSQDSSNSGTSYEQYF. The CDR3 bases are TGCACCAGCAGCCAAGATAGTTCGAATAGCGGGACGTCCTACGAGCAGTACTTC.

This chain connects TRBV7-3 to TRBJ1-1; D call uncertain. CDR3 length: 13 amino acids. V dropped 6 bases and J dropped 1 base, with 9 bases sitting between them. Per the germline V gene, CDR1 is SGHTA and CDR2 is FQGTGA. The CDR3 sequence: CASRPDGNTEAFF. CDR3 nucleotide sequence: TGTGCCAGCAGACCCGACGGGAACACTGAAGCTTTCTTT.

The genes are TRBV6-6 and TRBJ2-5; 8 bases line up with TRBD1. CDR1 and CDR2 from the germline V gene are MNHNY and SVGAGI (reference sequence). The V and J ends lost 7 bases and 5 bases, in that order; junction bases with no gene match: 9. This CDR3 region has 14 residues. The CDR3 loop reads CASIPIDRGETQYF. CDR3 nucleotides: TGTGCCAGCATCCCGATTGACAGGGGTGAGACCCAGTACTTC.

This sequence joins TRBV10-2 and TRBJ1-5; D is undetermined. V gave up 3 bases and J gave up 7 bases, with 16 bases separating them. The CDR3 length is 15 residues. Germline CDR1 and CDR2: WSHSY and SAAADI. CDR3 nucleotide sequence: TGCGCCAGCAGTGATAATCGACCGACTCTGCAGCCCCAGCATTTT. It specifies CASSDNRPTLQPQHF.

The chain couples TRBV30 to TRBJ1-5; tentative D call: TRBD1 (5 bases). CDR3 length: 16 amino acids. The V and J ends lost 4 bases and 0 bases respectively, with 16 bases between them. Germline CDR1 reads GTSNPN; CDR2 reads SVGIG (reference sequence). The DNA for the CDR3 is TGTGCCTGGAAGGGCGGGGCAGGTAATAGCAATCAGCCCCAGCATTTT. Its protein is CAWKGGAGNSNQPQHF.

CDR3 DNA: TGTGCCAGCAGCCCAGAGACTAGCGGGTCATTAGGGGAGCTGTTTTTT. This gives the protein CASSPETSGSLGELFF. The chain is built from TRBV9 and TRBJ2-2, with 10 positions matching TRBD2. Per germline, CDR1 SGDLS and CDR2 YYNGEE. V was clipped by 4 bases and J by 8 bases; unmatched bases: 11. The CDR3 is 16 amino acids.

This chain links TRBV28 with TRBJ2-4, with unresolved D. Trimming left V 4 bases short and J 0 bases short, with 13 bases between. The CDR3 extends over 16 amino acids. Germline V gene sequence: CDR1 MDHEN, CDR2 SYDVKM. CDR3 residues: CASSSLGVEAKNIQYF. The DNA of the CDR3 is TGTGCCAGCAGTTCCCTTGGGGTAGAAGCCAAAAACATTCAGTACTTC.

This chain connects TRBV27 to TRBJ1-5; TRBD1 matches 10 bases. The CDR3 totals 17 residues. With 6 bases clipped from V and 3 bases from J, the junction kept 11 bases outside the gene matches. Germline-derived CDR1 and CDR2 are MNHEY and SMNVEV (reference sequence). The CDR3 protein is CASRRRDRGLDNQPQHF. The CDR3 DNA reads as TGTGCCAGCAGGAGGCGGGACAGGGGACTTGACAATCAGCCCCAGCATTTT.

This clone has more than one count but fewer than ten. The V gene is TRBV27, the J gene TRBJ1-5; 8 bases match TRBD1. The CDR3 is made up of 16 amino acids. The trim removed 3 bases at V and 3 bases at J, leaving 7 bases unmatched. Per the germline V gene, CDR1 is MNHEY and CDR2 is SMNVEV (reference sequence). The CDR3 spells CASSFVGQGLNQPQHF. CDR3 DNA sequence: TGTGCCAGCAGTTTTGTAGGACAGGGTCTCAATCAGCCCCAGCATTTT.

The chain uses TRBV27 and TRBJ1-5; TRBD1 aligns across 9 bases. The germline gives CDR1 MNHEY, CDR2 SMNVEV (reference sequence). This CDR3 is built from 15 residues. Trimming at V came to 6 bases and at J to 4 bases, leaving 7 bases not matched to a gene. CDR3 coding DNA: TGTGCCAGCAGGCCCGGGACAGGGTCAAATCAGCCCCAGCATTTT. As protein: CASRPGTGSNQPQHF.

This clone was counted once. This sequence joins TRBV7-9 and TRBJ2-2; the match to TRBD1 covers 7 bases. Trimming cost V 5 bases and J 5 bases; bases outside gene matches: 11. Per germline, CDR1 SEHNR and CDR2 FQNEAQ (reference sequence). This CDR3 comprises 16 residues. CDR3 residues: CASSGGRGGWTGELFF. CDR3 nucleotide sequence: TGTGCCAGCAGCGGTGGCAGAGGGGGCTGGACCGGGGAGCTGTTTTTT.

The V call is TRBV7-6, the J call TRBJ2-7; maybe TRBD2 (5 bases). V gave up 1 base and J gave up 3 bases, with 13 bases separating them. The CDR3 has 15 amino acids. Germline V lookup: CDR1 SGHVS, CDR2 FNYEAQ. The CDR3 DNA follows: TGTGCCAGCAGCTTAGGCCCGTCCGGGGTCTACGAGCAGTACTTC. Protein: CASSLGPSGVYEQYF.